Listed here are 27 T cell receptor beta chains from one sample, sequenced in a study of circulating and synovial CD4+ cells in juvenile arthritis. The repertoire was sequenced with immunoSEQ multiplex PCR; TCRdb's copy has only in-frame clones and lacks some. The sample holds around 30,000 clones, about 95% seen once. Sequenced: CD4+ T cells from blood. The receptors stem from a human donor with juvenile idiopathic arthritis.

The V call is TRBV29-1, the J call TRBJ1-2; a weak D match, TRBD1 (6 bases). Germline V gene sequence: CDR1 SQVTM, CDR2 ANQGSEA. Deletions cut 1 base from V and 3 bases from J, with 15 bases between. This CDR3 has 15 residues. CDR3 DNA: TGCAGCGTTGAAGGGGGGGGCGTGGACGACTATGGCTACACCTTC. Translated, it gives CSVEGGGVDDYGYTF. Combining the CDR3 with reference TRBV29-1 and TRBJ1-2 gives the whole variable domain SAVISQKPSRDICQRGTSLTIQCQVDSQVTMMFWYRQQPGQSLTLIATANQGSEATYESGFVIDKFPISRPNLTFSTLTVSNMSPEDSSIYLCSVEGGGVDDYGYTFGSGTRLTVV.

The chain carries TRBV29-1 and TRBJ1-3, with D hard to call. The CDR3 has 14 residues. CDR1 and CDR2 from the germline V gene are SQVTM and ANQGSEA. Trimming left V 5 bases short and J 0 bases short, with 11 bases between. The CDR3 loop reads CSVRGLLSGNTIYF. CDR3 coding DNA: TGCAGCGTTAGAGGGCTACTCTCTGGAAACACCATATATTTT.

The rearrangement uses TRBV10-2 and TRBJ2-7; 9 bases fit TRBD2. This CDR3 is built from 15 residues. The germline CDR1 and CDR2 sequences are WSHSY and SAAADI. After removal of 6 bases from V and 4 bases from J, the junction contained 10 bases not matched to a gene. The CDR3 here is CASRPPSGGRYEQYF. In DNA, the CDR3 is TGCGCCAGCAGGCCCCCCAGCGGGGGGCGGTACGAGCAGTACTTC.

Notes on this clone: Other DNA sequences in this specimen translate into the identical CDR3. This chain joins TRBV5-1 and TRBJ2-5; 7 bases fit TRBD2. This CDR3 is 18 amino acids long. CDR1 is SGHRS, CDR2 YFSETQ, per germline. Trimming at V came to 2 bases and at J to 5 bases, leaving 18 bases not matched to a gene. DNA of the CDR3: TGCGCCAGCAGCTTCAATATCCCTGGGCCCGCCGGGGGGGAGACCCAGTACTTC. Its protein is CASSFNIPGPAGGETQYF.

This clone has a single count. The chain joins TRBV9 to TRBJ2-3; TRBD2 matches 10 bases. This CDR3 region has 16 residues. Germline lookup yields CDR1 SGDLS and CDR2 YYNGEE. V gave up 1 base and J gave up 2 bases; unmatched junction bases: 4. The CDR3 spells CASSVSGRALTDTQYF. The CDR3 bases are TGTGCCAGCAGCGTAAGCGGGAGGGCCCTCACAGATACGCAGTATTTT.

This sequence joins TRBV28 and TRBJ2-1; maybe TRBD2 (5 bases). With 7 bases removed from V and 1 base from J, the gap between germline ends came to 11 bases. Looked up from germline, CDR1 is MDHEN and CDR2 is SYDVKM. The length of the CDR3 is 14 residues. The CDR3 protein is CASTDRRSYNEQFF. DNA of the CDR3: TGTGCCAGCACGGATCGGAGGTCCTACAATGAGCAGTTCTTC.

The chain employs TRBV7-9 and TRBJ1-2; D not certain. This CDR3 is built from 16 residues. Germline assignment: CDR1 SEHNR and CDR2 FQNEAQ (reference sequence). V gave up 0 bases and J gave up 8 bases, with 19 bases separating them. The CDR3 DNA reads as TGTGCCAGCAGCTTAGCTGCGGGTGCCAGTTCGGGCGGCTACACCTTC. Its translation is CASSLAAGASSGGYTF.

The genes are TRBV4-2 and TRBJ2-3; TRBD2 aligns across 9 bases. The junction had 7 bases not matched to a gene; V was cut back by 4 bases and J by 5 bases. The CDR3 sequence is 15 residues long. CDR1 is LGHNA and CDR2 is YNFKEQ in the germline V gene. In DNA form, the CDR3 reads TGTGCCAGCAGCCTAAAAGCGGGGGGAGTAGATACGCAGTATTTT. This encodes CASSLKAGGVDTQYF.

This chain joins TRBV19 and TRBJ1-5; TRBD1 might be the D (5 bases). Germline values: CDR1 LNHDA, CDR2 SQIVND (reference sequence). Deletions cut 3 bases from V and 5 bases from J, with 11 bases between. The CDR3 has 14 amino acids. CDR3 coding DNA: TGTGCCAGTAGTATGGGTAGGGGCGATCAGCCCCAGCATTTT. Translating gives CASSMGRGDQPQHF.

CDR3 region: CASSQGGIGYEQYF. DNA for the CDR3: TGTGCCAGCAGCCAAGGCGGGATAGGGTACGAGCAGTACTTC. This sequence joins TRBV14 and TRBJ2-7; the D gene is possibly TRBD2 (6 bases). CDR1 and CDR2 (germline): SGHDN, FVKESK. Trimming took 1 base from V and 4 from J, leaving 11 bases between them. This CDR3 contains 14 residues.

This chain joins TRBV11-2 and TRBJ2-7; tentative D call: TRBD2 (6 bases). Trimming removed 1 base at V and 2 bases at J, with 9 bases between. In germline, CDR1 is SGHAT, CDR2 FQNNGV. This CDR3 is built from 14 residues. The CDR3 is CASSLGTGAYEQYF. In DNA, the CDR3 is TGTGCCAGCAGCTTAGGTACGGGAGCCTACGAGCAGTACTTC.

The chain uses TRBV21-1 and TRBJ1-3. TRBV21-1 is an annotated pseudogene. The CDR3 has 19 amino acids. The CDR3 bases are TGTGCCAGCAGCCCCCAGAGCTTGTTTAGACTGGACTCTGGAAACACCATATATTTT. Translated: CASSPQSLFRLDSGNTIYF.

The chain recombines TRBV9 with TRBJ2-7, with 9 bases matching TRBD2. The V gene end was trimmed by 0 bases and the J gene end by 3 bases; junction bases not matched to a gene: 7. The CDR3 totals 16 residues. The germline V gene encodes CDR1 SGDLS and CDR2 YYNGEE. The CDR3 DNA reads TGTGCCAGCAGCGTAGGTTTGGGACTAGCAGACTACGAGCAGTACTTC. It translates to CASSVGLGLADYEQYF.

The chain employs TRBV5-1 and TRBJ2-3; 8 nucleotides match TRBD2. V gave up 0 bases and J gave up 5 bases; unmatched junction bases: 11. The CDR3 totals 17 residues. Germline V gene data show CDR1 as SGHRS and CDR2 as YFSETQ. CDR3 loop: CASSLESGTSWRDTQYF. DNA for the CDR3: TGCGCCAGCAGCTTGGAGTCAGGGACTAGTTGGCGAGATACGCAGTATTTT.

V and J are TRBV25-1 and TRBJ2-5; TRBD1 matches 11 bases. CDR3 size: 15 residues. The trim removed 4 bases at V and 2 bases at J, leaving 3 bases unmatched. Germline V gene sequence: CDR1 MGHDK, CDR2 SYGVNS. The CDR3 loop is CASSAWDRGQETQYF. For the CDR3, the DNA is TGTGCCAGCAGTGCTTGGGACAGGGGGCAAGAGACCCAGTACTTC. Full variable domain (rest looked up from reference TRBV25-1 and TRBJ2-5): EADIYQTPRYLVIGTGKKITLECSQTMGHDKMYWYQQDPGMELHLIHYSYGVNSTEKGDLSSESTVSRIRTEHFPLTLESARPSHTSQYLCASSAWDRGQETQYFGPGTRLLVL.

DNA for the CDR3: TGTGCCAGCAGTTCCAGCGTAAACACTGAAGCTTTCTTT. As protein: CASSSSVNTEAFF. This sequence joins TRBV6-5 and TRBJ1-1; D is ambiguous. CDR1 and CDR2 from the germline V gene are MNHEY and SVGAGI. This CDR3 is built from 13 residues. The germline V and J ends were trimmed by 4 bases and 2 bases, with 8 bases remaining between them.

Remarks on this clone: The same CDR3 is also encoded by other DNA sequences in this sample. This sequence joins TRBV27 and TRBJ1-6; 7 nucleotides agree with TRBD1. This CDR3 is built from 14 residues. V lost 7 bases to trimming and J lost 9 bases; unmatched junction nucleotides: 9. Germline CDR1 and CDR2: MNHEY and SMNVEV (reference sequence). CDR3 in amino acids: CASTLGQTGSPLHF. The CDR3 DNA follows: TGTGCCAGCACCTTGGGACAGACCGGTTCACCCCTCCACTTT.

The CDR3 DNA is TGTGCCAGCAGCTCTAACAGGGCCTTGGACGAGCAGTACTTC. It is translated as CASSSNRALDEQYF. This sequence joins TRBV11-2 and TRBJ2-7; D is perhaps TRBD1 (6 bases). The CDR3 covers 14 residues. Germline lookup yields CDR1 SGHAT and CDR2 FQNNGV. V dropped 4 bases and J dropped 5 bases, with 15 bases sitting between them.

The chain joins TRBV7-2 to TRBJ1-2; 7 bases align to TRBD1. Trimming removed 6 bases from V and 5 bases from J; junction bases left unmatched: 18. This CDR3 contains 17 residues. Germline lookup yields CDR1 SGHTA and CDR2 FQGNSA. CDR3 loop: CASSSAGQPTGAYGYTF. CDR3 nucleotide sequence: TGTGCCAGCAGTTCCGCGGGACAGCCCACCGGAGCGTATGGCTACACCTTC.

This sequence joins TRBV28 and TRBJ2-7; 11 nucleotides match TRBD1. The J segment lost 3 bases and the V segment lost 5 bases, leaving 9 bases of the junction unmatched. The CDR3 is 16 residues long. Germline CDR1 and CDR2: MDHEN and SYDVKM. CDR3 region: CASSHPGGTGGYEQYF. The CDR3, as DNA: TGTGCCAGCAGTCACCCCGGGGGGACAGGGGGCTACGAGCAGTACTTC. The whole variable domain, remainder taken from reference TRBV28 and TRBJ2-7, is DVKVTQSSRYLVKRTGEKVFLECVQDMDHENMFWYRQDPGLGLRLIYFSYDVKMKEKGDIPEGYSVSREKKERFSLILESASTNQTSMYLCASSHPGGTGGYEQYFGPGTRLTVT.

Here the CDR3 reads CASSPRMGSYNEQFF. The CDR3 DNA follows: TGTGCCAGTAGCCCTAGGATGGGCTCCTACAATGAGCAGTTCTTC. V is TRBV19 and J is TRBJ2-1; no definite D call. In germline, CDR1 is LNHDA, CDR2 SQIVND (reference sequence). The ends were cut back, 6 bases at V and 0 bases at J, with 12 bases in the middle. The CDR3 sequence is 15 residues long.

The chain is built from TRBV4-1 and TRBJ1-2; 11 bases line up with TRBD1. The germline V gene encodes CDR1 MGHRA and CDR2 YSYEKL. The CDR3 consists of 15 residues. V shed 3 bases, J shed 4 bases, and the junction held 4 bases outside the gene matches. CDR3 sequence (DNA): TGCGCCAGCAGCCAGGAGGGGACAGGGGGCTATGGCTACACCTTC. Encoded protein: CASSQEGTGGYGYTF.

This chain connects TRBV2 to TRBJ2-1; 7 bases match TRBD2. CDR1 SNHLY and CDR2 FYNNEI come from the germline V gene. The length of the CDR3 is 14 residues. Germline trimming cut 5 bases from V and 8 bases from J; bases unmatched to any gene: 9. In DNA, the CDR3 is TGTGCCAGCAGTCTCCGGGGGGAGTGGGATGAGCAGTTCTTC. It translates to CASSLRGEWDEQFF.

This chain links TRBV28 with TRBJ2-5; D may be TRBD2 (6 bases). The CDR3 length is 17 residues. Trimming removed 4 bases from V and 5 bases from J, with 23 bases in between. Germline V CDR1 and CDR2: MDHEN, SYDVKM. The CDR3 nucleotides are TGTGCCAGCAGTTCCCCTTCACTGGGGGGTGTGGCCGAGACCCAGTACTTC. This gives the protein CASSSPSLGGVAETQYF. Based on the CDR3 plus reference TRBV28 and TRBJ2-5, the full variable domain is DVKVTQSSRYLVKRTGEKVFLECVQDMDHENMFWYRQDPGLGLRLIYFSYDVKMKEKGDIPEGYSVSREKKERFSLILESASTNQTSMYLCASSSPSLGGVAETQYFGPGTRLLVL.

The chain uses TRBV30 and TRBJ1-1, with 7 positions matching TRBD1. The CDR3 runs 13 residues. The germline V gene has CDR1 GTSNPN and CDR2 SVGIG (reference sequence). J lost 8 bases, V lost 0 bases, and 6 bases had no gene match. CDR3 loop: CAWSVLSTGEAFF. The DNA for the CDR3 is TGTGCCTGGAGTGTCTTGTCGACAGGGGAAGCTTTCTTT.

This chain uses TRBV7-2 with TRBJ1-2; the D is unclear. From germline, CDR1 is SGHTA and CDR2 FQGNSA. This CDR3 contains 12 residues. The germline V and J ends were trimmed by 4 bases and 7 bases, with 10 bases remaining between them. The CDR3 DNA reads TGTGCCAGCAGCTCCACTCGGGTTGGCTACACCTTC. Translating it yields CASSSTRVGYTF.

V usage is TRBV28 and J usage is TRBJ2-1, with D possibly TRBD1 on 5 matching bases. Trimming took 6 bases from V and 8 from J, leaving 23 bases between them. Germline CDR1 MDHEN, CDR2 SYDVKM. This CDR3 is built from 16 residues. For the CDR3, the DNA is TGTGCCAGCAGGGAAGACAGTCTAGGGAAGTGGCATGAGCAGTTCTTC. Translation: CASREDSLGKWHEQFF. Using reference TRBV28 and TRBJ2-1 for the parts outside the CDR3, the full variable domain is DVKVTQSSRYLVKRTGEKVFLECVQDMDHENMFWYRQDPGLGLRLIYFSYDVKMKEKGDIPEGYSVSREKKERFSLILESASTNQTSMYLCASREDSLGKWHEQFFGPGTRLTVL.